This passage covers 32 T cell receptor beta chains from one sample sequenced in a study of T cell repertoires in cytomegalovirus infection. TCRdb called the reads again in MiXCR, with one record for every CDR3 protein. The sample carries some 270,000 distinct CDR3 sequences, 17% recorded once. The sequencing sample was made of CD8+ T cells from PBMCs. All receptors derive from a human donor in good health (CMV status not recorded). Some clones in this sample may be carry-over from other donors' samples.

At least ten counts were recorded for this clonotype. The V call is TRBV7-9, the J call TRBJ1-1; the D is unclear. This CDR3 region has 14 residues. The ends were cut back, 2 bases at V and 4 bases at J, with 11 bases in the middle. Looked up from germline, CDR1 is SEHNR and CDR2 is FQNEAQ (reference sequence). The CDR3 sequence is CASSLPVSGTEAFF. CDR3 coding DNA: TGTGCCAGCAGCTTACCAGTGAGTGGCACTGAAGCTTTCTTT.

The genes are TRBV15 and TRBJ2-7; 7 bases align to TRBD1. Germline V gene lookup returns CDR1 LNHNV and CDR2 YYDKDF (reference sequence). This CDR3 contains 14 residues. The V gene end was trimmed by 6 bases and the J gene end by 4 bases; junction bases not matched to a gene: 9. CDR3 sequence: CATSPSGRGYEQYF. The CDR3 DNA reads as TGTGCCACCAGTCCGAGTGGCAGGGGGTACGAGCAGTACTTC.

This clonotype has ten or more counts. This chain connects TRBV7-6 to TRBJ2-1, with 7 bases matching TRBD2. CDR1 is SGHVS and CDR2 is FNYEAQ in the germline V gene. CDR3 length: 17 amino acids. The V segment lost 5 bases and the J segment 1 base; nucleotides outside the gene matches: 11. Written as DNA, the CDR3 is TGTGCCAGCAGCCTAGGAAGGGGAGGGATGTCCTACAATGAGCAGTTCTTC. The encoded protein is CASSLGRGGMSYNEQFF.

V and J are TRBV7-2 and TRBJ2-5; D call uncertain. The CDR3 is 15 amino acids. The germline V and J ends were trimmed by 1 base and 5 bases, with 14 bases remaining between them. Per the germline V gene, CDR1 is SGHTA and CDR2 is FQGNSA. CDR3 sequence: CASSLGPLAEETQYF. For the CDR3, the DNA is TGTGCCAGCAGCTTAGGGCCCTTAGCTGAGGAGACCCAGTACTTC.

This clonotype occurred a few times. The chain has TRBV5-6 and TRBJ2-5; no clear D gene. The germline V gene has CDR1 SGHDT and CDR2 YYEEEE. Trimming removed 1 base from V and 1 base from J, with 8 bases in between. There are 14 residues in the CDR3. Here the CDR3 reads CASSLWPAQETQYF. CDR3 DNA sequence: TGTGCCAGCAGCTTGTGGCCAGCCCAAGAGACCCAGTACTTC.

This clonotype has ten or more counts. In nucleotides, the CDR3 is TGTGCCAGCAGCCCCAGGGAAATGAACACTGAAGCTTTCTTT. Amino acid sequence: CASSPREMNTEAFF. This chain links TRBV5-4 with TRBJ1-1, with D tentatively TRBD1 (5 bases). This CDR3 has 14 residues. Germline V CDR1 and CDR2: SGHNT, YYREEE (reference sequence). V lost 4 bases and J 0 bases, leaving 10 bases between the germline ends.

This CDR3 is CSAAYGGVSYNEQFF. Here the CDR3 DNA reads TGCAGTGCTGCGTACGGGGGCGTCTCCTACAATGAGCAGTTCTTC. The V call is TRBV20-1, the J call TRBJ2-1; the D call may be TRBD1 or TRBD2 (6 bases each). Germline V gene sequence: CDR1 DFQATT, CDR2 SNEGSKA (reference sequence). This CDR3 is 15 amino acids long. The ends were cut back, 5 bases at V and 0 bases at J, with 14 bases in the middle.

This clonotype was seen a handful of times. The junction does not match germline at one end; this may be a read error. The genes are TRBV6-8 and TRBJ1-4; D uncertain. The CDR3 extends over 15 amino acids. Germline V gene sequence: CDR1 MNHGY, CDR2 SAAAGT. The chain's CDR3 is CASSTNQRLNEELFF. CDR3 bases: TGTGCCAGCAGTACGAACCAAAGATTAAATGAAGAACTGTTTTTT.

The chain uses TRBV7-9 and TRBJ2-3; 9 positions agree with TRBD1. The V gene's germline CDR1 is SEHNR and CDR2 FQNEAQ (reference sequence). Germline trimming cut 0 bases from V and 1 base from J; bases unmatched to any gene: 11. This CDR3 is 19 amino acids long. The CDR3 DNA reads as TGTGCCAGCAGCTTAGCCAACCGGGACAGGGCGACGGGCACAGATACGCAGTATTTT. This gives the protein CASSLANRDRATGTDTQYF.

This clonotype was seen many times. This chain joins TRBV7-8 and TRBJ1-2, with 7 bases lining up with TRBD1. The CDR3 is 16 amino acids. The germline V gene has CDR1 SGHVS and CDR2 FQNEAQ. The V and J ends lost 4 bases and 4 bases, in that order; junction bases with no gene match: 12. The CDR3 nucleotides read TGTGCCAGCAGCTATTTGACAGGGTCGGGAGGCTATGGCTACACCTTC. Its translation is CASSYLTGSGGYGYTF. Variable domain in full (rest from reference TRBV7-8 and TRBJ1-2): GAGVSQSPRYKVAKRGQDVALRCDPISGHVSLFWYQQALGQGPEFLTYFQNEAQLDKSGLPSDRFFAERPEGSVSTLKIQRTQQEDSAVYLCASSYLTGSGGYGYTFGSGTRLTVV.

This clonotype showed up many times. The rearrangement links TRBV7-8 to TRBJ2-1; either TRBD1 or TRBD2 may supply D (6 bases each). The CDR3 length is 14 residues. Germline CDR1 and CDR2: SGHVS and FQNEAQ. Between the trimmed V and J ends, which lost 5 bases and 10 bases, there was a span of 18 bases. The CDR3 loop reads CASSRGPNPGEQFF. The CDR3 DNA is TGTGCCAGCAGCCGGGGGCCTAACCCGGGGGAGCAGTTCTTC.

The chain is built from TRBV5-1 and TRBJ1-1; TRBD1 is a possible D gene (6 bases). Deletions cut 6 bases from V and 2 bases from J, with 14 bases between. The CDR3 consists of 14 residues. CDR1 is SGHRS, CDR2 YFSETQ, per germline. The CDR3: CASTLRTDNTEAFF. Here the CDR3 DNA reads TGCGCCAGCACTCTCCGGACAGACAACACTGAAGCTTTCTTT.

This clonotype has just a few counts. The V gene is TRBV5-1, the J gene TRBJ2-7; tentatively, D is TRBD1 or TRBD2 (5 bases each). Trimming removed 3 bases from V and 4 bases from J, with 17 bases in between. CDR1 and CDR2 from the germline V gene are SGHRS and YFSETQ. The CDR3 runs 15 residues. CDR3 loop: CASSSRDPSSYEQYF. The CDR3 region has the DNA TGCGCCAGCAGCTCCCGGGACCCCAGTTCATACGAGCAGTACTTC.

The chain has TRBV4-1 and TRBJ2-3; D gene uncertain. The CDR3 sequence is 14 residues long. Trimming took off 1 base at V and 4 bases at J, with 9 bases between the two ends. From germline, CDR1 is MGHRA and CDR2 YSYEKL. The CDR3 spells CASSQVLAADTQYF. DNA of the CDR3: TGCGCCAGCAGCCAAGTTTTGGCTGCAGATACGCAGTATTTT.

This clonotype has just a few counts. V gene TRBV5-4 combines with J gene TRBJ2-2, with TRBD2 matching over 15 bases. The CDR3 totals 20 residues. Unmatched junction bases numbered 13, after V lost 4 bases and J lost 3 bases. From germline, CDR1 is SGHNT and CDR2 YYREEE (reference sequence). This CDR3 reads CASSAPGLAGGKTHTGELFF. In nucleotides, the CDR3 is TGTGCCAGCAGCGCACCGGGACTAGCGGGGGGAAAAACCCACACCGGGGAGCTGTTTTTT.

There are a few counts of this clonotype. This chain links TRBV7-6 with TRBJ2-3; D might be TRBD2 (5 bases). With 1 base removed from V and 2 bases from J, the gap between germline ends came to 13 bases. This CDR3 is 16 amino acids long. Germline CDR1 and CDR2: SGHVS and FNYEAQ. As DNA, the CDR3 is TGTGCCAGCAGCTTAGACCCCGGAGGTAACACAGATACGCAGTATTTT. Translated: CASSLDPGGNTDTQYF.

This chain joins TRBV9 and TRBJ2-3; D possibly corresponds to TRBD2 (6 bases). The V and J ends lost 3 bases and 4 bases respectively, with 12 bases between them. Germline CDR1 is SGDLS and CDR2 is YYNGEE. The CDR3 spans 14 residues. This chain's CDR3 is CASSAGGGPDTQYF. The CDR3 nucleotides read TGTGCCAGCAGCGCCGGGGGTGGTCCAGATACGCAGTATTTT.

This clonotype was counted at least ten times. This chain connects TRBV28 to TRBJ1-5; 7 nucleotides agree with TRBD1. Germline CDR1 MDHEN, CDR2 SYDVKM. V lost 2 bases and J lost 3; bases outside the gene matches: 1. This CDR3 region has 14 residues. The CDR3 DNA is TGTGCCAGCAGTTTAGACAGGGTCAATCAGCCCCAGCATTTT. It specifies CASSLDRVNQPQHF.

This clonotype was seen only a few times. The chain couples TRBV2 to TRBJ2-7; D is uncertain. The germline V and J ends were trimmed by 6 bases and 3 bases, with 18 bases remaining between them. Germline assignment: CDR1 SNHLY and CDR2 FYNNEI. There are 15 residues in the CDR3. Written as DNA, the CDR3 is TGTGCCAGCAGACCCTCGGCGTCAGGCCTCTACGAGCAGTACTTC. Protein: CASRPSASGLYEQYF.

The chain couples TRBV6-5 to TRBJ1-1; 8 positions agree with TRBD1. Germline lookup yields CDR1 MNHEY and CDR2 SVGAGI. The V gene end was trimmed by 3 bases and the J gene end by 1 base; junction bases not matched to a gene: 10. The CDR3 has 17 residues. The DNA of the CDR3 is TGTGCCAGCAGTTATGGGGGACAGGTAGTTCGGAACACTGAAGCTTTCTTT. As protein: CASSYGGQVVRNTEAFF.

Written as DNA, the CDR3 is TGTGCCAGCAGGGAGGAAACAGGGAACTATGGCTACACCTTC. It yields the protein CASREETGNYGYTF. The chain couples TRBV9 to TRBJ1-2; D perhaps matches TRBD1 (6 bases). CDR1 is SGDLS and CDR2 is YYNGEE in the germline V gene. V dropped 5 bases and J dropped 2 bases, with 13 bases sitting between them. The CDR3 loop spans 14 amino acids.

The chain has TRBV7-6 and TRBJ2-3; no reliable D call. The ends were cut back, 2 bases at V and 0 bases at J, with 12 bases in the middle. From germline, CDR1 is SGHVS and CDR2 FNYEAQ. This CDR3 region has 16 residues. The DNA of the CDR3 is TGTGCCAGCAGCTTATCGGGCAGTCCAAGCACAGATACGCAGTATTTT. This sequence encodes CASSLSGSPSTDTQYF.

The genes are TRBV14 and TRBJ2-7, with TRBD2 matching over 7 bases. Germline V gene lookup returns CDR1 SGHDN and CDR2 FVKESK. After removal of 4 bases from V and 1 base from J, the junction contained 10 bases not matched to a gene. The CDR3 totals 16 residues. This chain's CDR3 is CASSPSLGTTSYEQYF. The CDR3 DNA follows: TGTGCCAGCAGCCCTTCTCTCGGGACTACATCCTACGAGCAGTACTTC.

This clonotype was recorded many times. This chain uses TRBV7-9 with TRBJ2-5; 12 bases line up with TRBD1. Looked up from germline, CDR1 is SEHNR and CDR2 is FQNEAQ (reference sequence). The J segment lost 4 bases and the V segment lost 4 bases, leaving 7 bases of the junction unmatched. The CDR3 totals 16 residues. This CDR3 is CASSSGDRGRPETQYF. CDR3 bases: TGTGCCAGCAGCTCAGGGGACAGGGGGCGCCCAGAGACCCAGTACTTC.

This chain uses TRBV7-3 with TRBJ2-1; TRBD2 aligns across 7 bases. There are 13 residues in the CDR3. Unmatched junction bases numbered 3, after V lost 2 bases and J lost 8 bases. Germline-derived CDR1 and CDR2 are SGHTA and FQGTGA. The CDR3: CASSLGGDDEQFF. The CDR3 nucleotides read TGTGCCAGCAGCTTAGGGGGGGACGATGAGCAGTTCTTC.

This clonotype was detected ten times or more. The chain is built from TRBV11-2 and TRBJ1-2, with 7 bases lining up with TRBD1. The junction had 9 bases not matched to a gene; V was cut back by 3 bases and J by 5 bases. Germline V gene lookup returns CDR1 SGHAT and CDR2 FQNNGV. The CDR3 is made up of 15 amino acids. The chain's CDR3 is CASSFVATGPYGYTF. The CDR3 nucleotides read TGTGCCAGCAGCTTTGTCGCGACAGGGCCGTATGGCTACACCTTC.

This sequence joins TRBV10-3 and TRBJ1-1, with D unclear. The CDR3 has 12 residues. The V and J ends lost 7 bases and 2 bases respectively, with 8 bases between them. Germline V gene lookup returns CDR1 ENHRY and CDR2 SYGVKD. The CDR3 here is CAIMAGNTEAFF. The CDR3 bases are TGTGCCATCATGGCAGGCAACACTGAAGCTTTCTTT.

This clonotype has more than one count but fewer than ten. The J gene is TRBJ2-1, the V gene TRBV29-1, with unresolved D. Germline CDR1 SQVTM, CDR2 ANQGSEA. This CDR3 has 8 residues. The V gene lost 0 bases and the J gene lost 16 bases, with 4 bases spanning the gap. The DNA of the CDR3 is TGCAGCGTTGAAGAGGGCTTCTTC. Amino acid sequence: CSVEEGFF.

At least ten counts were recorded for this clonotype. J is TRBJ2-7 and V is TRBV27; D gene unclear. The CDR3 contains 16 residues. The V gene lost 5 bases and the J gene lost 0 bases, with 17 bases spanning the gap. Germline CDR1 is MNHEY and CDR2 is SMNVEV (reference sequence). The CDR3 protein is CASSPLGRSASYEQYF. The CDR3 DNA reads TGTGCCAGCAGTCCTCTCGGACGGTCGGCCTCCTACGAGCAGTACTTC.

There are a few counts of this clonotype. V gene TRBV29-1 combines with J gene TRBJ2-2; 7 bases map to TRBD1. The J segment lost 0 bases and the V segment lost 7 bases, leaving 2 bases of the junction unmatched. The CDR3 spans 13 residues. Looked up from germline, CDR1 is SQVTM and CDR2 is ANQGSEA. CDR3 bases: TGCAGCGGGACAGGAGCGAACACCGGGGAGCTGTTTTTT. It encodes CSGTGANTGELFF.

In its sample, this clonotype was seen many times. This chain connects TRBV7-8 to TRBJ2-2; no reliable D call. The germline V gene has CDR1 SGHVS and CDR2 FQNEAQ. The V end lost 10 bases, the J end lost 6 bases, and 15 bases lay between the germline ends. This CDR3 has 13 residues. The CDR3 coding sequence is TGTGCCATCGCGGCCAGCTCGGCCGGGGAGCTGTTTTTT. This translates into CAIAASSAGELFF. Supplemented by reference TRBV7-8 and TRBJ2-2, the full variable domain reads GAGVSQSPRYKVAKRGQDVALRCDPISGHVSLFWYQQALGQGPEFLTYFQNEAQLDKSGLPSDRFFAERPEGSVSTLKIQRTQQEDSAVYLCAIAASSAGELFFGEGSRLTVL.

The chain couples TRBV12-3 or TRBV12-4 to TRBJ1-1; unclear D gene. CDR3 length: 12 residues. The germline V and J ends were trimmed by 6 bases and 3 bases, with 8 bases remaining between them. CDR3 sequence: CASSYSYTEAFF. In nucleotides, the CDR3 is TGTGCCAGCAGCTACTCATACACTGAAGCTTTCTTT.